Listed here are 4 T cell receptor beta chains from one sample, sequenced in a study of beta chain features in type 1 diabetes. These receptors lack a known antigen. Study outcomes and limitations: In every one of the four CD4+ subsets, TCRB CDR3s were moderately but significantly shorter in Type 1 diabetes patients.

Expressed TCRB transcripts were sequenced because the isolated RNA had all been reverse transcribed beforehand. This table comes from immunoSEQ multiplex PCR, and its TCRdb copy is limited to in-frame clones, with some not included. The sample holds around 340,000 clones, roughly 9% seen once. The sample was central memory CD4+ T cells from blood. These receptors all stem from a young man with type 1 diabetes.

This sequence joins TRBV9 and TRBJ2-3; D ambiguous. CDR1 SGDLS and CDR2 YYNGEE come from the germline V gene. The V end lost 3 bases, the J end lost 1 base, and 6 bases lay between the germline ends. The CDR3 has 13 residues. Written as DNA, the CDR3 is TGTGCCAGCAGCGGCCGGGGCACAGATACGCAGTATTTT. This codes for CASSGRGTDTQYF.

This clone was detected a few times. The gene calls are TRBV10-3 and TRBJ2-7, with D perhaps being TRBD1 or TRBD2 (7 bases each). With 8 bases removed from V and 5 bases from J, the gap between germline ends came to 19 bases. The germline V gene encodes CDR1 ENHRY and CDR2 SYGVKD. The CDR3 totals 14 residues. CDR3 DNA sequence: TGTGCCATCGCCCAGGGAGGGGGCTCGGACGAGCAGTACTTC. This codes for CAIAQGGGSDEQYF.

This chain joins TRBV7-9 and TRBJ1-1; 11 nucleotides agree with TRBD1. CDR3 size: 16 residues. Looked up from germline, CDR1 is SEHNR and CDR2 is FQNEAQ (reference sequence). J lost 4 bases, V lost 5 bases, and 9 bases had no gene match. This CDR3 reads CASSMSAGTGGTEAFF. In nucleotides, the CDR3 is TGTGCCAGCAGCATGTCGGCCGGGACAGGGGGCACTGAAGCTTTCTTT.

The CDR3 coding sequence is TGCAGCGCGTCCGGGACAGGGAACACCGGGGAGCTGTTTTTT. Translated: CSASGTGNTGELFF. The chain joins TRBV29-1 to TRBJ2-2, with TRBD1 matching 8 bases. The CDR3 loop spans 14 amino acids. In germline, CDR1 is SQVTM, CDR2 ANQGSEA. The ends lost 7 bases at V and 1 base at J; junction bases unmatched: 5.